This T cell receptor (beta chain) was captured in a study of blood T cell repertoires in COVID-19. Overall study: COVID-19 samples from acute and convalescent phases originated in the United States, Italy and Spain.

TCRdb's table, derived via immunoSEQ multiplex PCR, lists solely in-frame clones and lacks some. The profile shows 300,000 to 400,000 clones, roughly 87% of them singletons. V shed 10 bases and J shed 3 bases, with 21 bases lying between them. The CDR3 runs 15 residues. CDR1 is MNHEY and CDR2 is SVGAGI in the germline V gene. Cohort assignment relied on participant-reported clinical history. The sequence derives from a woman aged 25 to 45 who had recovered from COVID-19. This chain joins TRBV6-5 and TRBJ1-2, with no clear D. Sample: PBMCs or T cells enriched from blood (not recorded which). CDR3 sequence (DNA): TGTGCCATCCCATCCGGCCCGAGACACCACTATGGCTACACCTTC. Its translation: CAIPSGPRHHYGYTF.